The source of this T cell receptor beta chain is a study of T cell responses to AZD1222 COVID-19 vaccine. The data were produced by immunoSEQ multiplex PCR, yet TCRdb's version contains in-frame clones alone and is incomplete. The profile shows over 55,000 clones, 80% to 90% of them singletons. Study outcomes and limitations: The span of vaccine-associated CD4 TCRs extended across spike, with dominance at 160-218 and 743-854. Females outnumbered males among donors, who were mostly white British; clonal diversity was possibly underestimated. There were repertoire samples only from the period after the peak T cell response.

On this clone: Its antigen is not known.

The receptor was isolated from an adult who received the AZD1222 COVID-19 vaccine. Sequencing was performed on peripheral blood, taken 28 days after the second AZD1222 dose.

Here the CDR3 DNA reads TGTGCCAGCAGCCTCTCCGGGACGGATAGCAATCAGCCCCAGCATTTT. It yields the protein CASSLSGTDSNQPQHF. The chain uses TRBV7-7 and TRBJ1-5, with D maybe TRBD1 (5 bases). Germline-derived CDR1 and CDR2 are SSHAT and FNYEAQ (reference sequence). The CDR3 is made up of 16 amino acids. With 5 bases removed from V and 0 bases from J, the gap between germline ends came to 14 bases.